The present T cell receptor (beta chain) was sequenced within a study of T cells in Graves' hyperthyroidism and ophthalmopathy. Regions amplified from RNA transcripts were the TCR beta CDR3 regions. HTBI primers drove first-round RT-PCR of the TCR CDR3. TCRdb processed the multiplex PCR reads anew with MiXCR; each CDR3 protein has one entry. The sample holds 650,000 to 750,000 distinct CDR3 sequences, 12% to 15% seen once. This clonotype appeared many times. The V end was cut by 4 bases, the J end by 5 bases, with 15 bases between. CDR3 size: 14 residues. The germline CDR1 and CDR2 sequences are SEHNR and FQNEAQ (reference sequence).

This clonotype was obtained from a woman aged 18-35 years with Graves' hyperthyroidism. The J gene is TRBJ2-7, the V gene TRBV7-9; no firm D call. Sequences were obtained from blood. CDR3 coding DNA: TGTGCCAGCAGCTCCGGACGAGTAAAACACGAGCAGTACTTC. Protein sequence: CASSSGRVKHEQYF. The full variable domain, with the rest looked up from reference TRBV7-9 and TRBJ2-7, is DTGVSQNPRHKITKRGQNVTFRCDPISEHNRLYWYRQTLGQGPEFLTYFQNEAQLEKSRLLSDRFSAERPKGSFSTLEIQRTEQGDSAMYLCASSSGRVKHEQYFGPGTRLTVT.